Detailed here is one TCR beta chain. As yet, its antigen is unknown. The PCR had 60 Vbeta and 13 Jbeta primers. Under the authors' procedure: A later analysis tallied some 80 million unique TCR beta chains, 9.5 million to 14 million of them shared. Clones were sequenced by immunoSEQ multiplex PCR, and TCRdb holds only the in-frame ones, with some missing. The V and J calls and clone size are taken from that table; D and trimming were inferred from the DNA. The data show more than 80,000 clones, with roughly 86% seen just once and approximately 10% held by the top ten. The sample originates from a study of cytomegalovirus exposure and HLA in healthy donors. Study-wide background: Within the Caucasian-associated ancestry cluster were around 81% of the approximately 400 genotyped donors. Study results and limitations: In vitro experiments confirmed that a few CMV-associated chains were specific for CMV antigens. A reported reduction in N-insertions relative to the roughly 700-donor mean was seen in an Asian-associated ancestry cluster in a later analysis.

CDR1 is MDHEN, CDR2 SYDVKM, per germline. The V segment lost 8 bases and the J segment 6 bases; nucleotides outside the gene matches: 4. The CDR3 totals 12 residues. Sequenced sample: PBMCs. The TCR was taken from a man younger than 45 in good health and CMV-seropositive. The V call is TRBV28, the J call TRBJ1-2; 9 bases align to TRBD1. The CDR3 DNA sequence: TGTGCCAGCCTACAGGGGGCGGATGGCTACACCTTC. Residues: CASLQGADGYTF.